Listed below are T cell receptor beta chains from one sample, sequenced in a study of T cell responses to AZD1222 COVID-19 vaccine. TCRdb's table, derived via immunoSEQ multiplex PCR, lists solely in-frame clones and lacks some. The data show 100,000 or so clones, nearly 90% seen once. Sequenced material: peripheral blood, taken on day 0 of AZD1222 vaccination. These receptors all come from an adult in good health. CDR3s include the opening cysteine and the closing phenylalanine or tryptophan. The order of the fields is V gene, D gene, clone size, J gene, CDR3 DNA, CDR3 protein. The D gene is left open where the match is weak. Size is omitted from some rows. Given values are once, few, many or a class for expanded clones.

V: TRBV5-1; D: -; size: -; J: TRBJ1-1; DNA: TGTGCCAGCAGCTTGAAAGCTAACACTGAAGCTTTCTTT; CDR3: CASSLKANTEAFF
V: TRBV6-2/TRBV6-3; D: -; size: -; J: TRBJ1-1; DNA: TGTGCCAGCAGTAAGCCCTCGAGAAACACTGAAGCTTTCTTT; CDR3: CASSKPSRNTEAFF
V: TRBV5-4; D: TRBD2; size: -; J: TRBJ2-1; DNA: TGTGCCAGCAGCTTGGTGTGGCCAGCGGGGAATGAGCAGTTCTTC; CDR3: CASSLVWPAGNEQFF
V: TRBV4-2; D: TRBD1; size: -; J: TRBJ1-2; DNA: TGTGCCAGCAGCCAAGTAGAAACAGGGGTTGAGGATGGCTACACCTTC; CDR3: CASSQVETGVEDGYTF
V: TRBV11-3; D: -; size: -; J: TRBJ2-2; DNA: TGTGCCAGCAGCTTAGTCCTCACCGGGGAGCTGTTTTTT; CDR3: CASSLVLTGELFF
V: TRBV2; D: -; size: -; J: TRBJ2-5; DNA: TGTGCCAGCAGGGGGAAAGGTCGGCAACAAATAAAGCAAGAGACCCAGTACTTC; CDR3: CASRGKGRQQIKQETQYF
V: TRBV6-6; D: -; size: -; J: TRBJ2-7; DNA: TGTGCCAGCAGTTACGGCCCCGCGTACGAGCAGTACTTC; CDR3: CASSYGPAYEQYF
V: TRBV18; D: -; size: -; J: TRBJ2-6; DNA: TGTGCCAGCTCACCAAGGCGGGACTCCTTCTCTGGGGCCAACGTCCTGACTTTC; CDR3: CASSPRRDSFSGANVLTF
V: TRBV5-1; D: -; size: -; J: TRBJ2-3; DNA: TGTGCCAGCAGCTTGGTAGGGAGTTTCACAGATACGCAGTATTTT; CDR3: CASSLVGSFTDTQYF
V: TRBV5-4; D: -; size: -; J: TRBJ2-6; DNA: TGTGCCAGCAGCCCGGATGGCAGGGGGAGGTCTGGGGCCAACGTCCTGACTTTC; CDR3: CASSPDGRGRSGANVLTF
V: TRBV12-3/TRBV12-4; D: -; size: -; J: TRBJ2-7; DNA: TGTGCCAGCAGTTTGTCAGGGTTTGGCGAGCAGTACTTC; CDR3: CASSLSGFGEQYF
V: TRBV5-5; D: -; size: -; J: TRBJ1-2; DNA: TGTGCCAGCAGCTTGTTTGATCAAAGGGGCTACACCTTC; CDR3: CASSLFDQRGYTF
V: TRBV9; D: TRBD1; size: -; J: TRBJ1-1; DNA: TGTGCCAGCAGCGCGGGACAGGGGGCTGAAGCTTTCTTT; CDR3: CASSAGQGAEAFF
V: TRBV7-8; D: TRBD2; size: few; J: TRBJ2-3; DNA: TGTGCCAGCAGCGGGCCGTGGACTAGCGAGGCAGATACGCAGTATTTT; CDR3: CASSGPWTSEADTQYF
V: TRBV21-1; D: -; size: -; J: TRBJ2-5; DNA: TGTGCCAGCAGCAAAGAAATCCCAGCGGTCCAAGAGACCCAGTACTTC; CDR3: CASSKEIPAVQETQYF
V: TRBV2; D: -; size: -; J: TRBJ1-4; DNA: TGTGCCAGCACTAGGACGGAGGGGGAAAAACTGTTTTTT; CDR3: CASTRTEGEKLFF
V: TRBV13; D: -; size: -; J: TRBJ2-5; DNA: TGTGCCAGCAGCCTACCGGGGGAGGTTGAGACCCAGTACTTC; CDR3: CASSLPGEVETQYF
V: TRBV13; D: TRBD2; size: -; J: TRBJ2-5; DNA: TGTGCCAGCAGCTCGCCATTTAGCGGGGGGGGTCAAGAGACCCAGTACTTC; CDR3: CASSSPFSGGGQETQYF
V: TRBV10-3; D: TRBD1; size: -; J: TRBJ2-2; DNA: TGTGCCACTCCGGGACAGGGTGATACCGGGGAGCTGTTTTTT; CDR3: CATPGQGDTGELFF
V: TRBV5-1; D: -; size: -; J: TRBJ2-1; DNA: TGCGCCAGCAGCTTGGAGAGTGAGCAGTTCTTC; CDR3: CASSLESEQFF
V: TRBV5-1; D: TRBD2; size: -; J: TRBJ2-1; DNA: TGCGCCAGCAGCTTGATCCCTAGCGGGGGGGCTAGATACAATGAGCAGTTCTTC; CDR3: CASSLIPSGGARYNEQFF
V: TRBV6-5; D: -; size: once; J: TRBJ1-2; DNA: TGTGCCAGCAGTTACTCGAGAGGTCCGCACTATGGCTACACCTTC; CDR3: CASSYSRGPHYGYTF
V: TRBV4-2; D: TRBD2; size: -; J: TRBJ2-1; DNA: TGTGCCAGCAGCAAAAATCTAGCGGGGGTCTACAATGAGCAGTTCTTC; CDR3: CASSKNLAGVYNEQFF
V: TRBV5-6; D: TRBD1; size: -; J: TRBJ1-1; DNA: TGTGCCAGCAGCTTCCGCGGGACAGGGAACACTGAAGCTTTCTTT; CDR3: CASSFRGTGNTEAFF
V: TRBV7-2; D: -; size: -; J: TRBJ2-2; DNA: TGTGCCAGCAGCTTAGCCAGGTCCGCCGGGGAGCTGTTTTTT; CDR3: CASSLARSAGELFF
V: TRBV6-5; D: -; size: -; J: TRBJ2-3; DNA: TGTGCCAGCAGTTCAACGGGGGATACGCAGTATTTT; CDR3: CASSSTGDTQYF
V: TRBV2; D: -; size: -; J: TRBJ1-1; DNA: TGTGCCAGCAGGGAAAATTTGAGGGACCGAGCTTTCTTT; CDR3: CASRENLRDRAFF
V: TRBV6-5; D: TRBD1; size: -; J: TRBJ1-2; DNA: TGTGCCAGCTTCGGGACAGGAAATAACTATGGCTACACCTTC; CDR3: CASFGTGNNYGYTF
V: TRBV25-1; D: -; size: -; J: TRBJ2-5; DNA: TGTGCCAGCAATGGGGGGGAGACCCAGTACTTC; CDR3: CASNGGETQYF
V: TRBV4-3; D: TRBD2; size: -; J: TRBJ2-3; DNA: TGCGCCAGCAGCCAAGGACTAGCGGGGGCCGGGGATACGCAGTATTTT; CDR3: CASSQGLAGAGDTQYF
V: TRBV3-1/TRBV3-2; D: TRBD1; size: -; J: TRBJ1-2; DNA: TGTGCCAGCAGCCAAGAGTGGCTCCGCAGGGGGGGAAACTATGGCTACACCTTC; CDR3: CASSQEWLRRGGNYGYTF
V: TRBV3-1/TRBV3-2; D: -; size: once; J: TRBJ2-1; DNA: TGTGCCAGCAGCGACTATCGCGGCGACGGGTACAATGAGCAGTTCTTC; CDR3: CASSDYRGDGYNEQFF
V: TRBV28; D: -; size: once; J: TRBJ2-1; DNA: TGTGCCAGCACCCAGAACAATGAGCAGTTCTTC; CDR3: CASTQNNEQFF
V: TRBV6-5; D: -; size: -; J: TRBJ1-4; DNA: TGTGCCAGCACCACACCGGGGCGGAGGAATGAAAAACTGTTTTTT; CDR3: CASTTPGRRNEKLFF
V: TRBV2; D: TRBD1; size: -; J: TRBJ1-1; DNA: TGTGCCAGCAGGGACAGGGTCACGAACACTGAAGCTTTCTTT; CDR3: CASRDRVTNTEAFF
V: TRBV7-3; D: -; size: -; J: TRBJ2-5; DNA: TGTGCCAGCAGCTTAACGGGAGGGGGAGAGACCCAGTACTTC; CDR3: CASSLTGGGETQYF
V: TRBV7-9; D: -; size: -; J: TRBJ2-1; DNA: TGTGCCAGCAGCGAGGATAGCGTATCACGCAATGAGCAGTTCTTC; CDR3: CASSEDSVSRNEQFF
V: TRBV14; D: -; size: -; J: TRBJ1-2; DNA: TGTGCCAGCAGCCACCGTTTCCGGGGTGGTCCGGAAGATGGCTACACCTTC; CDR3: CASSHRFRGGPEDGYTF
V: TRBV19; D: -; size: -; J: TRBJ1-2; DNA: TGTGCCAGTATGGGGACGGCAATCTATGGCTACACCTTC; CDR3: CASMGTAIYGYTF
V: TRBV5-5; D: -; size: -; J: TRBJ2-3; DNA: TGTGCCAGCACCCTGGGACTCACCTACACAGATACGCAGTATTTT; CDR3: CASTLGLTYTDTQYF
V: TRBV30; D: -; size: -; J: TRBJ1-2; DNA: TGTGCCCAAACCGCTGATGGCTACACCTTC; CDR3: CAQTADGYTF
V: TRBV19; D: -; size: -; J: TRBJ2-1; DNA: TGTGCCACCCAGATGGACAGAAGCTCCTACAATGAGCAGTTCTTC; CDR3: CATQMDRSSYNEQFF
V: TRBV3-1/TRBV3-2; D: TRBD1; size: -; J: TRBJ2-3; DNA: TGTGCCAGCAGCCTAGGGGGCGCGGGCACAGATACGCAGTATTTT; CDR3: CASSLGGAGTDTQYF
V: TRBV11-3; D: -; size: few; J: TRBJ2-3; DNA: TGTGCCAGCAGCGCCGGGACCGCCAGCACAGATACGCAGTATTTT; CDR3: CASSAGTASTDTQYF
V: TRBV7-9; D: -; size: -; J: TRBJ1-2; DNA: TGTGCCAGCAGCTCGACCTTGACAGAGGACTACACCTTC; CDR3: CASSSTLTEDYTF
V: TRBV6-6; D: TRBD2; size: -; J: TRBJ2-2; DNA: TGTGCCAGCAGTTACACTAGCGCGGGCACCGGGGAGCTGTTTTTT; CDR3: CASSYTSAGTGELFF